One and the same sample provided the 29 T cell receptor beta chains below, sequenced in a study of beta chain features in type 1 diabetes. Whole-study results and caveats: Moderate yet significant TCRB CDR3 shortening was seen in Type 1 diabetes patients in all four CD4+ subsets.

What was sequenced were expressed TCRB transcripts, since all of the isolated RNA had been reverse transcribed. Profiling relied on immunoSEQ multiplex PCR, and the TCRdb table lists in-frame clones only, not all of them. This sample has 200,000 to 250,000 clones, with approximately 15% found just once. Their antigen targets remain unknown. Sequenced: naive CD4+ T cells from blood. The receptors here all came from a man aged 25-45 years with type 1 diabetes.

The V call is TRBV30, the J call TRBJ1-4; 7 bases align to TRBD1. The V gene's germline CDR1 is GTSNPN and CDR2 SVGIG (reference sequence). V shed 2 bases, J shed 8 bases, and the junction held 8 bases outside the gene matches. The CDR3 consists of 14 residues. Here the CDR3 reads CAWSKTGAREKLFF. As DNA, the CDR3 is TGTGCCTGGAGTAAAACAGGGGCTAGGGAAAAACTGTTTTTT.

This clone has more than one count but fewer than ten. The chain links TRBV19 to TRBJ2-5; TRBD1 aligns across 7 bases. There are 15 residues in the CDR3. V lost 5 bases and J lost 3; bases outside the gene matches: 9. Germline V gene sequence: CDR1 LNHDA, CDR2 SQIVND (reference sequence). The CDR3 protein is CASSLRTGTEETQYF. The CDR3 DNA reads TGTGCCAGTAGTCTTCGGACCGGGACAGAAGAGACCCAGTACTTC.

The chain combines TRBV30 with TRBJ1-1, with 12 bases lining up with TRBD1. Trimming took 5 bases from V and 4 from J; bases not matched to a gene: 11. In germline, CDR1 is GTSNPN, CDR2 SVGIG (reference sequence). The CDR3 runs 16 residues. CDR3: CAWGWGQGARGTEAFF. CDR3 sequence (DNA): TGTGCCTGGGGCTGGGGACAGGGGGCGCGCGGCACTGAAGCTTTCTTT.

This clone occurred a few times. The J gene is TRBJ2-3, the V gene TRBV19; D perhaps matches TRBD2 (7 bases). V lost 5 bases and J lost 0, with 15 bases in between. CDR3 length: 16 amino acids. From germline, CDR1 is LNHDA and CDR2 SQIVND (reference sequence). In DNA, the CDR3 is TGTGCCAGTAGTCCCCTCAAGGGGGGGAGCACAGATACGCAGTATTTT. This translates into CASSPLKGGSTDTQYF.

This chain joins TRBV15 and TRBJ1-2; D is unresolved. Germline V gene sequence: CDR1 LNHNV, CDR2 YYDKDF (reference sequence). V dropped 5 bases and J dropped 6 bases, with 22 bases sitting between them. The CDR3 sequence is 16 residues long. As DNA, the CDR3 is TGTGCCACCAGCCTTGACCACCCTGTATCCGGAGATGGCTACACCTTC. Translated: CATSLDHPVSGDGYTF.

The rearrangement uses TRBV7-9 and TRBJ2-3, with D possibly matching TRBD2 (6 bases). The CDR3 runs to 16 residues. CDR1 and CDR2 from the germline V gene are SEHNR and FQNEAQ (reference sequence). Trimming stripped 1 base from V and 2 bases from J, with 13 bases between. CDR3 nucleotides: TGTGCCAGCAGCTTAGGGCTCGGAGGGGACACAGATACGCAGTATTTT. Its protein is CASSLGLGGDTDTQYF.

The chain has TRBV2 and TRBJ2-7; D unresolved. This CDR3 contains 13 residues. The germline V gene encodes CDR1 SNHLY and CDR2 FYNNEI. V lost 2 bases and J lost 3, with 8 bases in between. Written as DNA, the CDR3 is TGTGCCAGCAGTGAACAACAAGTCTACGAGCAGTACTTC. Its translation is CASSEQQVYEQYF.

This clone was counted only a few times. V usage is TRBV10-3 and J usage is TRBJ2-5, with 9 nucleotides matching TRBD1. The CDR3 extends over 16 amino acids. The germline CDR1 and CDR2 sequences are ENHRY and SYGVKD. With V trimmed by 6 bases and J by 2 bases, 10 bases remained unmatched. CDR3: CAIRPGQGGGQETQYF. The CDR3 DNA follows: TGTGCCATCAGGCCGGGACAGGGAGGTGGGCAAGAGACCCAGTACTTC.

The CDR3 bases are TGTGCCAGCAGCTTACTCGGGGCGAACACCGGGGAGCTGTTTTTT. This encodes CASSLLGANTGELFF. This chain joins TRBV7-9 and TRBJ2-2, with TRBD2 as a possible D gene (5 bases). Trimming left V 2 bases short and J 0 bases short, with 7 bases between. Germline loops: CDR1 SEHNR, CDR2 FQNEAQ (reference sequence). The CDR3 sequence is 15 residues long.

The table lists this clone with a few counts. This sequence joins TRBV5-4 and TRBJ2-5, with 8 bases matching TRBD1. This CDR3 is 14 amino acids long. J lost 1 base, V lost 3 bases, and 2 bases had no gene match. Germline V gene lookup returns CDR1 SGHNT and CDR2 YYREEE (reference sequence). The CDR3 spells CASSWGTGQETQYF. CDR3 DNA: TGTGCCAGCAGCTGGGGGACAGGCCAAGAGACCCAGTACTTC.

In this sample, this clone turned up a few times. The chain uses TRBV7-9 and TRBJ1-6, with D possibly matching TRBD1 (5 bases). Germline values: CDR1 SEHNR, CDR2 FQNEAQ (reference sequence). V dropped 0 bases and J dropped 6 bases, with 6 bases sitting between them. The CDR3 is made up of 14 amino acids. The CDR3 sequence: CASSLAGANSPLHF. The CDR3 bases are TGTGCCAGCAGCTTAGCAGGGGCTAATTCACCCCTCCACTTT.

This clone occurred a few times. This chain links TRBV18 with TRBJ2-7; weak D call: TRBD1 (5 bases). Between the trimmed V and J ends, which lost 2 bases and 0 bases, there was a span of 11 bases. This CDR3 is built from 15 residues. The germline V gene has CDR1 KGHSH and CDR2 LQKENI. The CDR3 reads CASSPSQAFSYEQYF. The CDR3 DNA reads as TGTGCCAGCTCACCATCACAGGCCTTCTCCTACGAGCAGTACTTC.

This clone appeared a few times. The chain links TRBV5-1 to TRBJ1-1; no definite D call. Trimming took off 1 base at V and 1 base at J, with 8 bases between the two ends. Germline lookup yields CDR1 SGHRS and CDR2 YFSETQ. The CDR3 has 14 residues. The CDR3 DNA reads as TGCGCCAGCAGCTTGTTCAGCGGGAACACTGAAGCTTTCTTT. This sequence encodes CASSLFSGNTEAFF.

The rearrangement links TRBV14 to TRBJ1-3; D uncertain. This CDR3 is built from 13 residues. V was pared by 6 bases and J by 0 bases, with 6 bases between. The germline gives CDR1 SGHDN, CDR2 FVKESK. The CDR3 reads CASSRDSGNTIYF. CDR3 DNA: TGTGCCAGCAGTCGGGACTCTGGAAACACCATATATTTT.

There are a few counts of this clone. This chain connects TRBV10-3 to TRBJ2-1; the D gene is possibly TRBD1 (5 bases). This CDR3 is built from 13 residues. The V and J ends lost 0 bases and 9 bases respectively, with 9 bases between them. CDR1 ENHRY and CDR2 SYGVKD come from the germline V gene. In DNA, the CDR3 is TGTGCCATCAGTGAGTCCAGGGAAGTTGAGCAGTTCTTC. This sequence encodes CAISESREVEQFF.

J is TRBJ2-7 and V is TRBV5-6; 8 bases line up with TRBD2. Trimming took 7 bases from V and 0 from J; bases not matched to a gene: 6. CDR1 and CDR2 from the germline V gene are SGHDT and YYEEEE. The CDR3 is 14 residues long. Written as DNA, the CDR3 is TGTGCCAGCGGTCTAGCGGGCAGCTCCTACGAGCAGTACTTC. It specifies CASGLAGSSYEQYF.

The chain links TRBV5-4 to TRBJ2-1; TRBD2 agrees at 8 bases. CDR1 is SGHNT, CDR2 YYREEE, per germline (reference sequence). The CDR3 consists of 15 residues. Germline trimming cut 0 bases from V and 2 bases from J; bases unmatched to any gene: 1. The CDR3 spells CASSLGREAYNEQFF. The CDR3 DNA follows: TGTGCCAGCAGCTTGGGGCGGGAGGCCTACAATGAGCAGTTCTTC.

The chain links TRBV11-2 to TRBJ2-3, with 11 bases lining up with TRBD2. Trimming took 4 bases from V and 5 from J; bases not matched to a gene: 17. Germline CDR1 and CDR2: SGHAT and FQNNGV. This CDR3 is 19 amino acids long. The CDR3 coding sequence is TGTGCCAGCAGCTACCGCGAACTACTAGCGGGAGTCCGCGGAGATACGCAGTATTTT. Translating gives CASSYRELLAGVRGDTQYF.

This clone was counted between two and nine times. The rearrangement joins TRBV11-2 to TRBJ2-1; D gene uncertain. The CDR3 totals 14 residues. Trimming stripped 3 bases from V and 6 bases from J, with 12 bases between. Germline CDR1 SGHAT, CDR2 FQNNGV. The DNA of the CDR3 is TGTGCCAGCAGCTTGGCTAGACGTACCAATGAGCAGTTCTTC. Translated, it gives CASSLARRTNEQFF.

This clone was observed a few times. CDR3 coding DNA: TGCGCCAGCAGTGTCAGCTACGAGCAGTACTTC. As protein: CASSVSYEQYF. The chain links TRBV10-2 to TRBJ2-7; no clear D. This CDR3 is 11 amino acids long. Trimming removed 4 bases from V and 3 bases from J, with 4 bases in between. Germline V CDR1 and CDR2: WSHSY, SAAADI.

DNA for the CDR3: TGTGCCAGCAGCTTGGTCGGTGGAGATGAAGCTTTCTTT. Its translation is CASSLVGGDEAFF. The chain carries TRBV5-4 and TRBJ1-1, with D uncertain. The germline V gene has CDR1 SGHNT and CDR2 YYREEE (reference sequence). This CDR3 contains 13 residues. V was cut by 0 bases and J by 7 bases, with 10 bases left in between.

This clone was seen a few times. The rearrangement uses TRBV28 and TRBJ2-7, with 9 bases fitting TRBD1. This CDR3 spans 12 amino acids. Germline assignment: CDR1 MDHEN and CDR2 SYDVKM. Trimming took 10 bases from V and 3 from J; bases not matched to a gene: 4. CDR3 amino acids: CATETGGYEQYF. Here the CDR3 DNA reads TGTGCCACCGAGACAGGGGGCTACGAGCAGTACTTC.

This clone was recorded a few times. The V gene is TRBV11-3, the J gene TRBJ2-5; D remains unclear. This CDR3 has 14 amino acids. In germline, CDR1 is SGHNT, CDR2 YENEEA. Trimming removed 1 base at V and 5 bases at J, with 11 bases between. The chain's CDR3 is CASSLVVAEETQYF. The DNA for the CDR3 is TGTGCCAGCAGCTTAGTAGTAGCCGAGGAGACCCAGTACTTC.

This clone showed up just a few times. The chain carries TRBV18 and TRBJ2-1; 8 nucleotides line up with TRBD2. Trimming cost V 3 bases and J 7 bases; bases outside gene matches: 8. CDR1 is KGHSH, CDR2 LQKENI, per germline. CDR3 length equals 15 residues. This CDR3 reads CASSPLTGGGNEQFF. CDR3 sequence (DNA): TGTGCCAGCTCACCGTTGACGGGAGGGGGGAATGAGCAGTTCTTC. The full variable domain, in which reference TRBV18 and TRBJ2-1 provide the parts outside the CDR3, is NAGVMQNPRHLVRRRGQEARLRCSPMKGHSHVYWYRQLPEEGLKFMVYLQKENIIDESGMPKERFSAEFPKEGPSILRIQQVVRGDSAAYFCASSPLTGGGNEQFFGPGTRLTVL.

This rearrangement joins TRBV29-1 to TRBJ2-2; TRBD1 matches 10 bases. The CDR3 spans 14 residues. Trimming removed 6 bases from V and 3 bases from J; junction bases left unmatched: 4. The germline V gene encodes CDR1 SQVTM and CDR2 ANQGSEA. The CDR3 reads CSVDRGQDTGELFF. The CDR3 DNA reads TGCAGCGTCGACAGGGGGCAAGACACCGGGGAGCTGTTTTTT.

The gene calls are TRBV27 and TRBJ2-2; maybe TRBD2 (6 bases). Germline V gene sequence: CDR1 MNHEY, CDR2 SMNVEV (reference sequence). This CDR3 has 15 residues. V shed 2 bases and J shed 4 bases, with 11 bases lying between them. The CDR3 here is CASSLGGAGTGELFF. The DNA for the CDR3 is TGTGCCAGCAGTTTAGGAGGAGCGGGCACCGGGGAGCTGTTTTTT.

CDR3 nucleotide sequence: TGTGCCAGCAACATACAGGGGGTGGGAGAGACCCAGTACTTC. It encodes CASNIQGVGETQYF. The gene calls are TRBV11-2 and TRBJ2-5, with 8 positions matching TRBD1. The V gene end was trimmed by 7 bases and the J gene end by 4 bases; junction bases not matched to a gene: 8. The length of the CDR3 is 14 residues. Per the germline V gene, CDR1 is SGHAT and CDR2 is FQNNGV.

This clone has only a few counts. The chain links TRBV16 to TRBJ1-4, with 7 bases aligning to TRBD1. The V and J ends lost 3 bases and 8 bases, in that order; junction bases with no gene match: 9. CDR1 and CDR2 (germline): KGHSY, FQNENV. CDR3 size: 15 residues. The CDR3 protein is CASSQSTGRGEKLFF. For the CDR3, the DNA is TGTGCCAGCAGCCAGTCGACAGGGAGAGGGGAAAAACTGTTTTTT.

In its sample, this clone was seen a few times. The chain combines TRBV6-6 with TRBJ1-4, with D maybe TRBD1 (5 bases). Trimming stripped 6 bases from V and 4 bases from J, with 12 bases between. This CDR3 contains 14 residues. CDR1 is MNHNY and CDR2 is SVGAGI in the germline V gene (reference sequence). DNA for the CDR3: TGTGCCAGCAGCAAAGGGCAGGGTAATGAAAAACTGTTTTTT. The encoded protein is CASSKGQGNEKLFF.